This T cell receptor (beta chain) was found in a study of blood T cell repertoires in COVID-19. This CDR3 region has 15 residues. Trimming removed 2 bases from V and 1 base from J, with 11 bases in between. The germline V gene has CDR1 SGHNT and CDR2 YYREEE (reference sequence). The table came from immunoSEQ multiplex PCR; TCRdb's copy has only in-frame clones and leaves some out. Here the sample spans hundreds of thousands of clones, 85% to 90% being singletons. The origin of this receptor is a man between 18 and 35 years old who had recovered from COVID-19. Sequencing used PBMCs or T cells enriched from blood (not recorded which). The chain carries TRBV5-4 and TRBJ2-3, with D possibly TRBD1 on 6 matching bases. The CDR3 DNA sequence: TGTGCCAGCAGCTTACAGGGCTTTGGCACAGATACGCAGTATTTT. Its protein is CASSLQGFGTDTQYF. The full variable domain, completed using reference TRBV5-4 and TRBJ2-3, is ETGVTQSPTHLIKTRGQQVTLRCSSQSGHNTVSWYQQALGQGPQFIFQYYREEENGRGNFPPRFSGLQFPNYSSELNVNALELDDSALYLCASSLQGFGTDTQYFGPGTRLTVL.